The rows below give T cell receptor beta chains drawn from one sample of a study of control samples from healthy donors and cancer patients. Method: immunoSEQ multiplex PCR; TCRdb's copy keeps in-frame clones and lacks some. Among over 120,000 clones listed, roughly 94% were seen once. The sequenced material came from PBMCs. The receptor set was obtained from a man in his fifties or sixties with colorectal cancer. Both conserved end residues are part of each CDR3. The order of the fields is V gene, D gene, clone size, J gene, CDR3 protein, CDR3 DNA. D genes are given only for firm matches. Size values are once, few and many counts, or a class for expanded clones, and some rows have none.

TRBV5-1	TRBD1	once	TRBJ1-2	CASSPGRDRFNYGYTF	TGCGCCAGCAGCCCGGGGAGGGACAGGTTTAACTATGGCTACACCTTC
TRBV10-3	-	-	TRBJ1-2	CAIARGGDHYGYTF	TGTGCCATCGCTCGAGGAGGGGATCACTATGGCTACACCTTC
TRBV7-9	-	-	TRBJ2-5	CASSFGGPAETQYF	TGTGCCAGCAGCTTCGGGGGGCCGGCGGAGACCCAGTACTTC
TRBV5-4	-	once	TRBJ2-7	CASSIYTGTRYEQYF	TGTGCCAGCAGCATATATACAGGGACTCGTTACGAGCAGTACTTC
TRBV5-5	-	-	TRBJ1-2	CASSPTTVANYGYTF	TGTGCCAGCAGCCCCACGACAGTAGCTAACTATGGCTACACCTTC
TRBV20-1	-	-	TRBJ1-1	CSARDTEAFF	TGCAGTGCGCGGGACACTGAAGCTTTCTTT
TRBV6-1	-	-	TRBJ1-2	CASSEGTGSNYGYTF	TGTGCCAGCAGTGAAGGGACGGGGTCTAACTATGGCTACACCTTC
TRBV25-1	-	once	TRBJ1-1	CASSATGPTEAFF	TGTGCCAGCAGTGCAACAGGGCCCACTGAAGCTTTCTTT
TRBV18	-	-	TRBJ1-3	CASSPAASGTVSGNTIYF	TGTGCCAGCTCACCAGCGGCTTCAGGGACGGTGTCTGGAAACACCATATATTTT
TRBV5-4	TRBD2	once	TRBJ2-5	CASSLGLAGQETQYF	TGTGCCAGCAGCTTGGGGCTAGCGGGGCAAGAGACCCAGTACTTC
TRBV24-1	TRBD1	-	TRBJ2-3	CATSQTGGATDTQYF	TGTGCCACCAGCCAGACAGGGGGCGCGACAGATACGCAGTATTTT
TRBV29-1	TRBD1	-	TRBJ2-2	CSVGQGANTGELFF	TGCAGCGTTGGACAGGGGGCGAACACCGGGGAGCTGTTTTTT
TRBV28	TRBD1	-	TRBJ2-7	CASSAAQGAGYEQYF	TGTGCCAGCAGTGCGGCACAGGGGGCGGGATACGAGCAGTACTTC
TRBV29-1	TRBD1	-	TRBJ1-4	CSVEHRGGKKLFF	TGCAGCGTTGAGCACAGGGGGGGAAAAAAACTGTTTTTT
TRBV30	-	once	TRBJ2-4	CACELGANIQYF	TGTGCCTGCGAGCTAGGGGCTAACATTCAGTACTTC
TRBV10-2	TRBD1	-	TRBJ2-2	CASSDLTGATTGELFF	TGCGCCAGCAGTGATCTGACAGGGGCTACCACCGGGGAGCTGTTTTTT
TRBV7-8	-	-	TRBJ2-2	CASSLAVPWNTGELFF	TGTGCCAGCAGCTTAGCGGTTCCCTGGAACACCGGGGAGCTGTTTTTT
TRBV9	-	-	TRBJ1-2	CASSLTTGNYGYTF	TGTGCCAGCAGTTTGACGACAGGCAACTATGGCTACACCTTC
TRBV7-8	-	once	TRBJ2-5	CASSLARTDQETQYF	TGTGCCAGCAGCTTAGCTAGGACGGACCAAGAGACCCAGTACTTC
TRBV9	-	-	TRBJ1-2	CASSPHGLGEDGYTF	TGTGCCAGCAGCCCCCATGGATTGGGGGAGGATGGCTACACCTTC
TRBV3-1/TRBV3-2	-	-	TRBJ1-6	CASSQDYGGQGSPLHF	TGTGCCAGCAGCCAAGATTATGGGGGCCAAGGGTCACCCCTCCACTTT
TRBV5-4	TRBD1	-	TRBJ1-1	CASREGQGSTEAFF	TGTGCCAGCAGGGAGGGACAGGGGAGCACTGAAGCTTTCTTT
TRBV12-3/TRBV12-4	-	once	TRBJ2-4	CASMRGTKNIQYF	TGTGCCAGCATGAGGGGAACCAAAAACATTCAGTACTTC
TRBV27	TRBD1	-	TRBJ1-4	CASGDRGDEKLFF	TGTGCCAGCGGGGACAGGGGGGATGAAAAACTGTTTTTT
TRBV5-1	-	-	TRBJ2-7	CASSDEQYF	TGCGCCAGCAGTGACGAGCAGTACTTC
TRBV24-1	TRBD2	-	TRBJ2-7	CATSWAGGPHSYEQYF	TGTGCCACCTCCTGGGCGGGGGGCCCCCACTCCTACGAGCAGTACTTC
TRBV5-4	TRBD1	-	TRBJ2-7	CASSFWDRGGEQYF	TGTGCCAGCAGCTTCTGGGACAGGGGTGGCGAGCAGTACTTC
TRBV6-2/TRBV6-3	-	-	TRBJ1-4	CASSYPGGSQSEKLFF	TGTGCCAGCAGTTACCCCGGGGGGTCCCAATCTGAAAAACTGTTTTTT
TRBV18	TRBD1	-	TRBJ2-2	CASSPPAGGYTGELFF	TGTGCCAGCTCACCACCCGCAGGGGGCTACACCGGGGAGCTGTTTTTT
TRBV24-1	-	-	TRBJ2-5	CATSDSGRDQETQYF	TGTGCCACCAGTGATTCCGGACGGGACCAAGAGACCCAGTACTTC
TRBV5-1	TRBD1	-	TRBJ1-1	CASRGTGVNTEAFF	TGCGCCAGCCGAGGGACAGGGGTGAACACTGAAGCTTTCTTT
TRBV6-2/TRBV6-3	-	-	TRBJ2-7	CASSMSSGAYSYEQYF	TGTGCCAGCAGCATGTCCTCGGGGGCATACTCCTACGAGCAGTACTTC
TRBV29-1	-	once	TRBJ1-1	CSYSQNTEAFF	TGCAGCTATTCTCAGAACACTGAAGCTTTCTTT
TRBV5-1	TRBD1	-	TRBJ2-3	CASSFRTGRVLNPSTDTQYF	TGCGCCAGCAGCTTTAGGACAGGGCGAGTTTTGAATCCTAGCACAGATACGCAGTATTTT
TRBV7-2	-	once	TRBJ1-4	CASSSPTIEGEKLFF	TGTGCCAGCAGCTCCCCGACGATAGAGGGTGAAAAACTGTTTTTT
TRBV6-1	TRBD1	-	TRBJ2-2	CASSGRTGGNTGELFF	TGTGCCAGCAGTGGACGGACAGGGGGGAACACCGGGGAGCTGTTTTTT
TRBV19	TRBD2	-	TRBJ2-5	CATSGAGETQYF	TGTGCCACGAGCGGGGCGGGAGAGACCCAGTACTTC
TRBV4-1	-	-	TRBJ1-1	CASSQVGARAEAFF	TGCGCCAGCAGCCAAGTAGGGGCGCGGGCTGAAGCTTTCTTT
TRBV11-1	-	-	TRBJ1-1	CASSVGTANTEAFF	TGTGCCAGCAGCGTCGGGACGGCGAACACTGAAGCTTTCTTT
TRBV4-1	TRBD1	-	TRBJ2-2	CASSQGQGATGELFF	TGCGCCAGCAGCCAAGGACAGGGGGCGACCGGGGAGCTGTTTTTT
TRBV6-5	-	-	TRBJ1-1	CASRRGTLMNTEAFF	TGTGCCTCGCGGCGCGGGACACTAATGAACACTGAAGCTTTCTTT
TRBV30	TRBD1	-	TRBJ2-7	CAWSLRTGLEQYF	TGTGCCTGGAGTCTCCGGACAGGGCTCGAGCAGTACTTC
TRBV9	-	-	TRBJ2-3	CASSVGGASDTQYF	TGTGCCAGCAGCGTAGGTGGCGCCTCAGATACGCAGTATTTT
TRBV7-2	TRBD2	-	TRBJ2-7	CASSPRTSGSYEQYF	TGTGCCAGCAGCCCCCGGACTAGCGGGAGTTACGAGCAGTACTTC
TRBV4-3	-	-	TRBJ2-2	CASSQDRVAGELFF	TGCGCCAGCAGCCAAGACCGTGTTGCCGGGGAGCTGTTTTTT
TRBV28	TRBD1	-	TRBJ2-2	CASSPTTGGTGELFF	TGTGCCAGCAGTCCAACGACAGGGGGCACCGGGGAGCTGTTTTTT
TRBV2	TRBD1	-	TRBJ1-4	CASILDRASTNEKLFF	TGTGCCAGCATCTTAGACAGGGCTTCAACTAATGAAAAACTGTTTTTT
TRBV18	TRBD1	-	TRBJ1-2	CASSPPAGQASLYGYTF	TGTGCCAGCTCACCACCGGCGGGACAGGCTAGCCTCTATGGCTACACCTTC
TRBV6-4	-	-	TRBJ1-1	CASSHIQGAGEAFF	TGTGCCAGCAGTCATATACAGGGAGCGGGTGAAGCTTTCTTT
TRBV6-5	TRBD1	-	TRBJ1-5	CASSRGTGPEAPQHF	TGTGCCAGCAGTAGAGGGACAGGGCCCGAAGCGCCCCAGCATTTT